The T cell receptor beta chain described here comes from a study of blood T cell repertoires in COVID-19. Clones were sequenced by immunoSEQ multiplex PCR, and TCRdb holds only the in-frame ones, with some missing. In the table there are approximately 190,000 clones, about 80% of which are singletons. CDR1 SEHNR and CDR2 FQNEAQ come from the germline V gene (reference sequence). The V end was cut by 2 bases, the J end by 0 bases, with 14 bases between. The CDR3 totals 16 residues. This clonotype originated in a woman aged 55-75 years with COVID-19, enrolled during active disease. The sequenced sample was peripheral blood. The chain couples TRBV7-9 to TRBJ2-7; D is perhaps TRBD2 (5 bases). CDR3 loop: CASSLQLVAGSYEQYF. CDR3 coding DNA: TGTGCCAGCAGCTTACAACTAGTGGCTGGCTCCTACGAGCAGTACTTC.